Shown below are 9 T cell receptor beta chains from a single sample sequenced in a study of T cells after posttransplantation cyclophosphamide. Sequencing was performed with immunoSEQ multiplex PCR; in TCRdb, only in-frame clones are kept and a portion is missing. The table shows 5,500 to 8,000 clones, with around nine tenths occurring only once. Busulfan-fludarabine conditioning, marrow transplant, and cyclophosphamide on days +3 and +4 were administered. The sample in question was CD8+ T cells sorted from blood, obtained after allogeneic stem cell transplant with posttransplant cyclophosphamide. The receptors were sampled from a male patient between 60 and 69 years old who received an allogeneic stem cell transplant from a related donor and was CMV-positive. Some T cells may arise from the graft donor.

V is TRBV5-4 and J is TRBJ2-7, with D maybe TRBD2 (5 bases). The V gene's germline CDR1 is SGHNT and CDR2 YYREEE (reference sequence). The CDR3 contains 14 residues. V shed 0 bases and J shed 6 bases, with 13 bases lying between them. CDR3 sequence (DNA): TGTGCCAGCAGCTTGGAGTGGGCGGCGGGCGAGCAGTACTTC. This sequence encodes CASSLEWAAGEQYF.

The V call is TRBV19, the J call TRBJ1-1; 9 bases line up with TRBD1. Trimming at V came to 7 bases and at J to 3 bases, leaving 12 bases not matched to a gene. Germline-derived CDR1 and CDR2 are LNHDA and SQIVND (reference sequence). This CDR3 is 16 amino acids long. The CDR3 nucleotides read TGTGCCAGTACCGTCCCGGGACAGGGTTTAGACACTGAAGCTTTCTTT. Translated, it gives CASTVPGQGLDTEAFF. Full variable domain (missing parts from reference TRBV19 and TRBJ1-1): DGGITQSPKYLFRKEGQNVTLSCEQNLNHDAMYWYRQDPGQGLRLIYYSQIVNDFQKGDIAEGYSVSREKKESFPLTVTSAQKNPTAFYLCASTVPGQGLDTEAFFGQGTRLTVV.

The V call is TRBV6-5, the J call TRBJ1-3, with 7 nucleotides matching TRBD1. Germline trimming cut 5 bases from V and 3 bases from J; bases unmatched to any gene: 7. The CDR3 consists of 15 residues. CDR1 MNHEY and CDR2 SVGAGI come from the germline V gene. CDR3 DNA: TGTGCCAGCAGTCCCACAGGGGAATTTGGAAACACCATATATTTT. This translates into CASSPTGEFGNTIYF.

This rearrangement joins TRBV4-2 to TRBJ1-1; D not resolved. Trimming took 4 bases from V and 1 from J, leaving 7 bases between them. Germline loops: CDR1 LGHNA, CDR2 YNFKEQ. The CDR3 length is 13 residues. The CDR3 loop is CASSPLTNTEAFF. DNA of the CDR3: TGTGCCAGCAGCCCACTAACGAACACTGAAGCTTTCTTT.

The CDR3, as DNA: TGCGCCAGCAGCCAAGATATCAGGGTCACCGGGGAGCTGTTTTTT. Translation gives CASSQDIRVTGELFF. This rearrangement joins TRBV4-3 to TRBJ2-2; weak D call: TRBD1 (5 bases). V lost 0 bases and J 4 bases, leaving 9 bases between the germline ends. This CDR3 has 15 amino acids. Germline CDR1 LGHNA, CDR2 YSLEER.

The chain is built from TRBV11-2 and TRBJ2-3; 9 nucleotides align to TRBD2. The germline V gene has CDR1 SGHAT and CDR2 FQNNGV. This CDR3 is built from 15 residues. V trimming: 5 bases; J trimming: 3 bases; junction bases outside the gene matches: 6. CDR3 nucleotides: TGTGCCAGCAGCGCAGCGGGGGGAAGGACAGATACGCAGTATTTT. Protein product: CASSAAGGRTDTQYF.

The J gene is TRBJ1-1, the V gene TRBV7-9; 12 bases line up with TRBD1. This CDR3 is 16 amino acids long. Germline CDR1 SEHNR, CDR2 FQNEAQ (reference sequence). J lost 7 bases, V lost 6 bases, and 12 bases had no gene match. This CDR3 is CASSFPTGTGGDEAFF. CDR3 coding DNA: TGTGCCAGCAGTTTCCCCACCGGGACAGGGGGCGATGAAGCTTTCTTT.

This rearrangement joins TRBV4-3 to TRBJ2-1; the match to TRBD2 covers 7 bases. CDR3 size: 17 residues. The germline gives CDR1 LGHNA, CDR2 YSLEER. V shed 0 bases and J 3 bases; nucleotides not matched to a gene: 8. This CDR3 reads CASSQDARTRIYNEQFF. The CDR3 DNA is TGCGCCAGCAGCCAAGACGCAAGGACTAGAATCTACAATGAGCAGTTCTTC.

The V gene is TRBV30, the J gene TRBJ1-1, with 9 bases lining up with TRBD1. CDR1 is GTSNPN and CDR2 is SVGIG in the germline V gene (reference sequence). The CDR3 totals 14 residues. After removal of 2 bases from V and 4 bases from J, the junction contained 5 bases not matched to a gene. CDR3 sequence: CAWSPGQGSTEAFF. For the CDR3, the DNA is TGTGCCTGGAGTCCGGGACAGGGCTCCACTGAAGCTTTCTTT. Combining the CDR3 with reference TRBV30 and TRBJ1-1 gives the whole variable domain SQTIHQWPATLVQPVGSPLSLECTVEGTSNPNLYWYRQAAGRGLQLLFYSVGIGQISSEVPQNLSASRPQDRQFILSSKKLLLSDSGFYLCAWSPGQGSTEAFFGQGTRLTVV.